This TCR beta chain derives from a study of vaccination and CD4 T cells after COVID-19. Study-level information: Convalescent donors totaled six males and four females, including two who were Hispanic. Median draw time for post-COVID samples was 101 days post-diagnosis (range 35 to 161).

The Oncomine TCR Beta short-read assay was applied to DNA of cultured CD4+ T cells. TCRdb used MiXCR to reprocess the PCR reads, holding one entry per CDR3 protein. The repertoire has some 11,000 distinct CDR3 sequences, 60% of them found once; the top ten carry 8.5% to 9.5%. The treatment is: 10-day PBMC culture with coronavirus spike peptide pools or control peptides (ViraFEST assay). The CDR3 covers 14 residues. V was clipped by 5 bases and J by 3 bases, with 8 bases between them. Germline loops: CDR1 SGHAT, CDR2 FQDESV (reference sequence). As to this clonotype: Its specificity is unknown.

The chain joins TRBV11-1 to TRBJ1-6; D is unclear. This receptor was taken from a human donor who had recovered from COVID-19. The material sequenced was CD4+ T cells from blood, cultured in vitro, taken before SARS-CoV-2 vaccination. CDR3 nucleotides: TGTGCCAGCAGCCAAGACGGCTATAATTCACCCCTCCACTTT. Translation gives CASSQDGYNSPLHF.